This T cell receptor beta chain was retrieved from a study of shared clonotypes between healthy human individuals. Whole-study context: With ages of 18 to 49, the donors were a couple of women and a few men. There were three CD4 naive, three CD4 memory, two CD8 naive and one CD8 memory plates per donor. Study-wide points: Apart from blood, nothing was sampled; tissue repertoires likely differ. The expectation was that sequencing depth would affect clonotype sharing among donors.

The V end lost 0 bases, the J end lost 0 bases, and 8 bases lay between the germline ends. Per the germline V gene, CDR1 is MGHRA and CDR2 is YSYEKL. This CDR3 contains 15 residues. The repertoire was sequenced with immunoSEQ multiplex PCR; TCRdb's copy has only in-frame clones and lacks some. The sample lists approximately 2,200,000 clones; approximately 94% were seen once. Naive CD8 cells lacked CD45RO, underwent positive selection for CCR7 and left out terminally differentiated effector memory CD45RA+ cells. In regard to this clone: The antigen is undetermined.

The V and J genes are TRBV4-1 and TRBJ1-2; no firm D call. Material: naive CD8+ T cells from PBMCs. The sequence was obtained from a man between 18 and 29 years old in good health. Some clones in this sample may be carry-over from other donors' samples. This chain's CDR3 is CASSQDMGANYGYTF. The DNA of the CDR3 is TGCGCCAGCAGCCAAGATATGGGAGCTAACTATGGCTACACCTTC.